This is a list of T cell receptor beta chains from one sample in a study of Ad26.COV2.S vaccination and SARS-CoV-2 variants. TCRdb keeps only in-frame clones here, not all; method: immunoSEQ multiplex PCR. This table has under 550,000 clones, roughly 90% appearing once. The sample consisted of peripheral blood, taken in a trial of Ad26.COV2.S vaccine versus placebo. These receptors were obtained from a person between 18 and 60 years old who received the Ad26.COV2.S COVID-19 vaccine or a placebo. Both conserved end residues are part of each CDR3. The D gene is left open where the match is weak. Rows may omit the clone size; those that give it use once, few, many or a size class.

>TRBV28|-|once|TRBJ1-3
CASSHTGASGGNTIYF
TGTGCCAGCAGCCACACCGGGGCCTCGGGGGGAAACACCATATATTTT
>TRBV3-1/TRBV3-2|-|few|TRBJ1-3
CASSQDARGSGNTIYF
TGTGCCAGCAGCCAAGATGCCCGGGGCTCTGGAAACACCATATATTTT
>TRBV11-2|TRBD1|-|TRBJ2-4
CASSATRTGWNIQYF
TGTGCCAGCAGCGCAACTAGGACAGGGTGGAACATTCAGTACTTC
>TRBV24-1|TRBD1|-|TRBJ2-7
CATREGQESSEQYF
TGTGCCACCAGGGAGGGACAGGAGTCTTCCGAGCAGTACTTC
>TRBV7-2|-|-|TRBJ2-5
CASSLSVLLGTQYF
TGTGCCAGCAGCTTATCAGTCCTACTAGGGACCCAGTACTTC
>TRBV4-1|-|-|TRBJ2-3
CASSYLTESTDTQYF
TGCGCCAGCAGCTATTTGACGGAGAGCACAGATACGCAGTATTTT
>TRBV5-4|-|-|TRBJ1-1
CASSLELDRFGTEAFF
TGTGCCAGCAGCTTGGAACTTGACAGGTTCGGGACTGAAGCTTTCTTT
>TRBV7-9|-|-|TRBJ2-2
CASGRGNTGELFF
TGTGCCAGTGGGCGGGGTAACACCGGGGAGCTGTTTTTT
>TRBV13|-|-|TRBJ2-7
CASSSQLGEQYF
TGTGCCAGCAGCTCGCAATTGGGGGAGCAGTACTTC
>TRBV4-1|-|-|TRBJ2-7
CASSPADQAPYEQYF
TGCGCCAGCAGCCCGGCAGATCAGGCCCCCTACGAGCAGTACTTC
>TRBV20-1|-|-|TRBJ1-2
CSASVRGQGSGTGDYGYTF
TGCAGTGCTAGTGTCCGTGGACAAGGGAGCGGCACGGGGGACTATGGCTACACCTTC
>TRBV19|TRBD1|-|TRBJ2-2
CASSSHGQGAWTGELFF
TGTGCCAGTAGTAGCCATGGACAGGGGGCTTGGACCGGGGAGCTGTTTTTT
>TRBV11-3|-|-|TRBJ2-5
CASSLGNSPQETQYF
TGTGCCAGCAGCTTAGGGAATAGCCCACAAGAGACCCAGTACTTC
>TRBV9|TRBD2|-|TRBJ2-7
CASSVDPSGGRLEQYF
TGTGCCAGCAGCGTAGATCCTAGCGGGGGTCGGCTTGAGCAGTACTTC
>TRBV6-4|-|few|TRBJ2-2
CASSSTNTGELFF
TGTGCCAGCAGTAGCACGAACACCGGGGAGCTGTTTTTT
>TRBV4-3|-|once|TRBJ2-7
CASSYKGGRAVDEQYF
TGCGCCAGCAGCTATAAAGGGGGAAGGGCGGTCGACGAGCAGTACTTC
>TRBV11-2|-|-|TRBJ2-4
CASSLGAAKNIQYF
TGTGCCAGCAGCTTAGGAGCGGCGAAAAACATTCAGTACTTC
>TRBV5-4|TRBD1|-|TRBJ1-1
CASRRRTGGGNTEAFF
TGTGCCAGCAGACGACGGACAGGAGGAGGGAACACTGAAGCTTTCTTT
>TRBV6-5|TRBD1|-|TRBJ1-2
CASRGQGVRGYTF
TGTGCCAGCAGGGGACAGGGGGTTCGGGGCTACACCTTC
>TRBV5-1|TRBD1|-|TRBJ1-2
CASSLSGGEDYGYTF
TGCGCCAGCAGCTTGTCAGGGGGCGAGGACTATGGCTACACCTTC
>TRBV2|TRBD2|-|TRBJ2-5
CASNPRPTSGGETQYF
TGTGCCAGCAATCCACGTCCCACTAGCGGGGGGGAGACCCAGTACTTC
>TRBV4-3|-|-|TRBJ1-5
CASSQDLGFQPQHF
TGCGCCAGCAGCCAAGATCTAGGTTTTCAGCCCCAGCATTTT
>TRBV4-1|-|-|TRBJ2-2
CASSQDEGSGELFF
TGCGCCAGCAGCCAAGACGAAGGCAGCGGGGAGCTGTTTTTT
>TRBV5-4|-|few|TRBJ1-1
CASNPPGRLTEAFF
TGTGCCAGCAACCCGCCGGGGAGATTAACTGAAGCTTTCTTT
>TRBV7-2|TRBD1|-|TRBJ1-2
CASSFIGTGLNGYTF
TGTGCCAGCAGCTTTATCGGGACAGGGTTAAATGGCTACACCTTC
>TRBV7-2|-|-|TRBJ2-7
CASSLPYDEQYF
TGTGCCAGCTCCCTACCTTACGACGAGCAGTACTTC
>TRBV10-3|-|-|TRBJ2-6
CAIRFKGRDSGANVLTF
TGTGCCATCAGGTTTAAAGGCAGGGACTCTGGGGCCAACGTCCTGACTTTC
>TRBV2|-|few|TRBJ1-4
CASRVGRVEKLFF
TGTGCCAGCAGGGTAGGGAGGGTTGAAAAACTGTTTTTT
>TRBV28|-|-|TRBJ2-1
CASSLRGSYNEQFF
TGTGCCAGCAGTTTACGGGGGAGCTACAATGAGCAGTTCTTC
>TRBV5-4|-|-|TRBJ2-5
CASSLGPLETQYF
TGTGCCAGCAGCTTGGGGCCTTTGGAGACCCAGTACTTC
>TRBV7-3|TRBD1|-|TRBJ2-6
CASSLGQGLSGANVLTF
TGTGCCAGCAGCTTAGGACAGGGTTTGTCTGGGGCCAACGTCCTGACTTTC
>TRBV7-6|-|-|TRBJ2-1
CASSALSQPYNEQFF
TGTGCCAGCAGCGCCCTGTCGCAGCCGTACAATGAGCAGTTCTTC
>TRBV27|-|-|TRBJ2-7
CASSSILKSYEQYF
TGTGCCAGCAGTTCGATACTAAAGTCCTACGAGCAGTACTTC
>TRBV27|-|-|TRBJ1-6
CASSLRPYNSPLHF
TGTGCCAGCAGTTTAAGACCCTATAATTCACCCCTCCACTTT
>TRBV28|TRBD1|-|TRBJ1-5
CASSFSVTGTGGAGNQPQHF
TGTGCCAGCAGTTTTAGCGTAACCGGGACAGGGGGCGCGGGCAATCAGCCCCAGCATTTT
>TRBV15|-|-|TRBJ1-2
CATSRDPGRSVGYTF
TGTGCCACCAGCAGAGATCCGGGTAGATCTGTTGGCTACACCTTC
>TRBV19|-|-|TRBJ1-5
CASSLTHYSNQPQHF
TGTGCCAGTAGTCTGACCCATTATAGCAATCAGCCCCAGCATTTT
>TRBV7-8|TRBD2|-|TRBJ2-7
CDSGEPYEQYF
TGTGATAGCGGGGAGCCCTACGAGCAGTACTTC
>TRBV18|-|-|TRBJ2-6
CASSLQDSGANVLTF
TGTGCCAGCTCCCTACAGGACTCTGGGGCCAACGTCCTGACTTTC
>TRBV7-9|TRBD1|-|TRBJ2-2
CASTPTGGGAGELFF
TGTGCCAGCACCCCGACAGGGGGCGGTGCCGGGGAGCTGTTTTTT
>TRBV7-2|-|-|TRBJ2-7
CASSLDGGVAYYEQYF
TGTGCCAGCAGCTTAGATGGCGGGGTGGCCTACTACGAGCAGTACTTC